The 21 T cell receptor beta chains in this list originate from one sample, sequenced in a study of blood T cell repertoires in COVID-19. Sequenced by immunoSEQ multiplex PCR; TCRdb stores in-frame clones only, minus some. The sample records approximately 150,000 clones, around 87% being singletons. The sample consisted of peripheral blood. The source of these receptors is a man between 50 and 59 years old who had recovered from COVID-19.

This clone was seen once. This chain joins TRBV9 and TRBJ2-1, with 8 bases fitting TRBD2. In germline, CDR1 is SGDLS, CDR2 YYNGEE. J gave up 2 bases and V 2 bases, and 15 bases lay outside the gene matches. The CDR3 sequence is 19 residues long. CDR3 protein: CASSVYGGLAGLTYNEQFF. CDR3 DNA: TGTGCCAGCAGCGTCTATGGGGGATTAGCGGGGTTAACCTACAATGAGCAGTTCTTC.

The chain has TRBV27 and TRBJ1-1; a weak D match, TRBD1 (6 bases). CDR3 length: 14 residues. The V end lost 2 bases, the J end lost 5 bases, and 12 bases lay between the germline ends. Germline values: CDR1 MNHEY, CDR2 SMNVEV (reference sequence). The CDR3 bases are TGTGCCAGCAGTTTAAACAGGGTAACGACTGAAGCTTTCTTT. This codes for CASSLNRVTTEAFF.

The rearrangement links TRBV12-3 or TRBV12-4 to TRBJ1-1, with unresolved D. The V and J ends lost 0 bases and 5 bases respectively, with 7 bases between them. This CDR3 comprises 13 residues. The CDR3 here is CASSLAIGTEAFF. The CDR3 bases are TGTGCCAGCAGTTTAGCAATCGGGACTGAAGCTTTCTTT.

This chain joins TRBV5-1 and TRBJ2-3; 10 bases are shared with TRBD1. Germline CDR1 is SGHRS and CDR2 is YFSETQ. V gave up 0 bases and J gave up 9 bases; unmatched junction bases: 4. This CDR3 is built from 14 residues. Written as DNA, the CDR3 is TGCGCCAGCAGCTTGGGCTCGGACAGGGGGACGCAGTATTTT. The encoded protein is CASSLGSDRGTQYF. Based on the CDR3 plus reference TRBV5-1 and TRBJ2-3, the full variable domain is KAGVTQTPRYLIKTRGQQVTLSCSPISGHRSVSWYQQTPGQGLQFLFEYFSETQRNKGNFPGRFSGRQFSNSRSEMNVSTLELGDSALYLCASSLGSDRGTQYFGPGTRLTVL.

The chain carries TRBV6-6 and TRBJ1-2, with TRBD1 matching over 9 bases. This CDR3 comprises 16 residues. The V segment lost 2 bases and the J segment 4 bases; nucleotides outside the gene matches: 8. Germline CDR1 MNHNY, CDR2 SVGAGI (reference sequence). Written as DNA, the CDR3 is TGTGCCAGCAGTTACAACCGGGACAGGGTGAGCTATGGCTACACCTTC. This translates into CASSYNRDRVSYGYTF.

The chain employs TRBV30 and TRBJ2-3; tentatively, D is TRBD2 (6 bases). The CDR3 consists of 14 residues. V lost 7 bases, J lost 2 bases, and 16 bases lay in between. Germline V CDR1 and CDR2: GTSNPN, SVGIG (reference sequence). CDR3 loop: CASPGTGDTDTQYF. The CDR3 region has the DNA TGTGCCTCCCCCGGAACGGGGGACACAGATACGCAGTATTTT.

The rearrangement uses TRBV6-5 and TRBJ1-1; unclear D gene. The CDR3 covers 15 residues. Germline-derived CDR1 and CDR2 are MNHEY and SVGAGI. Between the trimmed V and J ends, which lost 6 bases and 0 bases, there was a span of 14 bases. The CDR3 coding sequence is TGTGCCAGCAGGGACCCGCGGGCGTTGAACACTGAAGCTTTCTTT. As protein: CASRDPRALNTEAFF.

V gene TRBV6-5 combines with J gene TRBJ1-5; 7 nucleotides line up with TRBD1. CDR3 length: 15 amino acids. V shed 6 bases and J 7 bases; nucleotides not matched to a gene: 12. Germline CDR1 reads MNHEY; CDR2 reads SVGAGI. Written as DNA, the CDR3 is TGTGCCAGCAGCCCCCGGACAGGAACAGTGCAGCCCCAGCATTTT. Protein: CASSPRTGTVQPQHF.

The rearrangement links TRBV19 to TRBJ1-5; 9 bases fit TRBD1. The ends lost 7 bases at V and 4 bases at J; junction bases unmatched: 11. CDR3 size: 16 residues. Germline V gene sequence: CDR1 LNHDA, CDR2 SQIVND (reference sequence). CDR3 bases: TGTGCCAGTACCCTCTCCTGGGGACAGGGAAATCAGCCCCAGCATTTT. The encoded protein is CASTLSWGQGNQPQHF.

The chain combines TRBV21-1 with TRBJ1-1; the D call TRBD1 from the table was never checked on the DNA. TRBV21-1 is termed a pseudogene. The CDR3 spans 19 residues. Here the CDR3 reads CASSKGSIRAGQANTEAFF. In DNA form, the CDR3 reads TGTGCCAGCAGCAAAGGGAGCATTAGGGCGGGACAGGCGAACACTGAAGCTTTCTTT.

This clone was counted a few times. The rearrangement uses TRBV5-5 and TRBJ2-7; 7 bases line up with TRBD2. Germline V gives CDR1 SGHKS, CDR2 YYEKEE (reference sequence). The J segment lost 3 bases and the V segment lost 4 bases, leaving 13 bases of the junction unmatched. The length of the CDR3 is 16 residues. CDR3 residues: CASSLLGGGYLYEQYF. The CDR3 nucleotides are TGTGCCAGCAGCCTTTTGGGCGGGGGATACCTCTACGAGCAGTACTTC.

The chain has TRBV5-1 and TRBJ2-7, with TRBD2 matching over 7 bases. The CDR3 covers 13 residues. J lost 0 bases, V lost 3 bases, and 0 bases had no gene match. Germline CDR1 SGHRS, CDR2 YFSETQ. CDR3 nucleotides: TGCGCCAGCAGCTGGACTAGCTCCTACGAGCAGTACTTC. The encoded protein is CASSWTSSYEQYF.

V is TRBV13 and J is TRBJ1-6; D is perhaps TRBD1 (5 bases). V lost 4 bases and J lost 0, with 10 bases in between. Germline values: CDR1 PRHDT, CDR2 FYEKMQ (reference sequence). The CDR3 has 16 amino acids. CDR3 region: CASSSGGDSYNSPLHF. CDR3 coding DNA: TGTGCCAGCAGCTCGGGGGGGGACTCCTATAATTCACCCCTCCACTTT.

The chain combines TRBV19 with TRBJ1-5; TRBD1 aligns across 7 bases. There are 16 residues in the CDR3. J was trimmed by 3 bases and V by 3 bases; bases with no gene match: 8. CDR1 is LNHDA and CDR2 is SQIVND in the germline V gene (reference sequence). The CDR3 coding sequence is TGTGCCAGTAGTATTAATTTCAGGGGGTCCAATCAGCCCCAGCATTTT. This codes for CASSINFRGSNQPQHF.

The chain uses TRBV5-5 and TRBJ2-5; the D is unclear. Germline V gene data show CDR1 as SGHKS and CDR2 as YYEKEE (reference sequence). With 2 bases removed from V and 5 bases from J, the gap between germline ends came to 16 bases. The length of the CDR3 is 15 residues. This CDR3 is CASSFSPDPPETQYF. The CDR3 DNA reads TGTGCCAGCAGCTTTAGCCCCGACCCCCCGGAGACCCAGTACTTC.

The chain joins TRBV27 to TRBJ1-5, with 8 bases identical to TRBD1. V lost 8 bases and J lost 7; bases outside the gene matches: 10. The CDR3 consists of 14 residues. Per germline, CDR1 MNHEY and CDR2 SMNVEV (reference sequence). The CDR3 coding sequence is TGTGCCAGCTCCCGACAGGGGCCCGAACAGCCCCAGCATTTT. Its translation is CASSRQGPEQPQHF.

This rearrangement joins TRBV19 to TRBJ2-3; TRBD2 matches 14 bases. In germline, CDR1 is LNHDA, CDR2 SQIVND (reference sequence). The CDR3 length is 18 residues. After removal of 1 base from V and 1 base from J, the junction contained 4 bases not matched to a gene. CDR3 loop: CASSIARTSGGRTDTQYF. The CDR3 DNA follows: TGTGCCAGTAGTATAGCCCGGACTAGCGGGGGGCGCACAGATACGCAGTATTTT.

The chain couples TRBV6-2 or TRBV6-3 to TRBJ2-1; 7 positions match TRBD1. The CDR3 contains 14 residues. Germline CDR1 reads MNHEY; CDR2 reads SVGEGT. The V gene end was trimmed by 5 bases and the J gene end by 12 bases; junction bases not matched to a gene: 13. CDR3 loop: CASSRPRDSEGQFF. The DNA of the CDR3 is TGTGCCAGCAGTCGACCCCGGGACAGCGAGGGGCAGTTCTTC.

This CDR3 reads CASSPPTERGAGDTQYF. The CDR3 DNA sequence: TGTGCCAGCAGCCCTCCTACGGAGCGGGGGGCGGGAGATACGCAGTATTTT. The chain links TRBV7-9 to TRBJ2-3; 9 nucleotides match TRBD2. V lost 5 bases to trimming and J lost 5 bases; unmatched junction nucleotides: 14. Germline CDR1 and CDR2: SEHNR and FQNEAQ (reference sequence). The CDR3 has 17 residues.

V and J are TRBV7-8 and TRBJ2-2; tentative D call: TRBD1 (5 bases). Germline V gives CDR1 SGHVS, CDR2 FQNEAQ. V was trimmed by 0 bases and J by 3 bases, leaving 20 bases between them. This CDR3 is built from 19 residues. The CDR3 nucleotides read TGTGCCAGCAGCTTAGCGACTCTCCGAGGCAGGGCGGACACCGGGGAGCTGTTTTTT. It encodes CASSLATLRGRADTGELFF. The full variable domain, in which reference TRBV7-8 and TRBJ2-2 provide the parts outside the CDR3, is GAGVSQSPRYKVAKRGQDVALRCDPISGHVSLFWYQQALGQGPEFLTYFQNEAQLDKSGLPSDRFFAERPEGSVSTLKIQRTQQEDSAVYLCASSLATLRGRADTGELFFGEGSRLTVL.

The chain joins TRBV7-8 to TRBJ1-5; possibly TRBD1 for D (5 bases). The CDR3 contains 16 residues. Trimming stripped 6 bases from V and 3 bases from J, with 18 bases between. Germline loops: CDR1 SGHVS, CDR2 FQNEAQ. For the CDR3, the DNA is TGTGCCAGCAGTTCGCAGGGAAGCTTATACAATCAGCCCCAGCATTTT. This sequence encodes CASSSQGSLYNQPQHF.